This TCR beta chain originates from a study of early T cells in non-severe SARS-CoV-2 infection. About the study: Chains from this unsorted whole-blood bulk RNA could not be paired. Overall study findings and caveats: Missing private and CD4 specificities, VDJdb matching favored anti-spike CD8 responses.

This clonotype was seen ten or more times. Its specificity is not known. Germline V gene data show CDR1 as SEHNR and CDR2 as FQNEAQ (reference sequence). Trimming stripped 0 bases from V and 12 bases from J, with 15 bases between. This CDR3 has 13 amino acids. Unique molecular identifier tags were affixed to discrete cDNA molecules. TCRdb processed the 5' RACE reads anew with MiXCR; each CDR3 protein has one entry. The top ten hold 2% to 2.5% of the sample, which has more than 20,000 distinct CDR3 sequences, around 5.1% seen once. The receptor was derived from an adult who was a healthcare worker with PCR-confirmed SARS-CoV-2 infection or an uninfected control (not recorded which). What was sequenced was whole blood. The chain uses TRBV7-9 and TRBJ2-7; D remains unclear. The CDR3 sequence: CASSLALREEWYF. CDR3 sequence (DNA): TGTGCCAGCAGCTTAGCGCTAAGGGAAGAGTGGTACTTC.